The present T cell receptor (beta chain) was sequenced within a study of cytomegalovirus exposure and HLA in healthy donors. General observations from the study: The likely origin of a cluster of highly shared sequence variants was a sequencing artifact.

In the PCR, 60 Vbeta and 13 Jbeta primers were used. The data were produced by immunoSEQ multiplex PCR, yet TCRdb's version contains in-frame clones alone and is incomplete. The sample has just over 80,000 clones, around 76% seen once. The V and J ends lost 9 bases and 2 bases, in that order; junction bases with no gene match: 11. The CDR3 has 15 residues. The germline V gene encodes CDR1 MNHEY and CDR2 SVGAGI. Worth noting for this clone: Its antigen is as yet unknown.

This TCR came from a young man in good health and CMV-seropositive. This sequence joins TRBV6-5 and TRBJ2-5, with 8 bases matching TRBD2. The source material was PBMCs. The CDR3 coding sequence is TGTGCCAGGCCTGCCCCGGGGGGGCCACAAGAGACCCAGTACTTC. Translated: CARPAPGGPQETQYF.